Given below is one TCR beta chain in context. The antigen is unknown. Trimming shortened V by 4 bases and J by 2 bases, and 13 bases separated the two germline ends. CDR1 and CDR2 (germline): SGHRS, YFSETQ. There are 14 residues in the CDR3. This entry belongs to a study of CD8+ T cells in alopecia areata. Findings of the study overall: Scalp clonality dropped significantly under tofacitinib, as did expanded CD8+ top-100 clones. Many of the expanded lesional clones endured in scalp and blood while on tofacitinib. In lesional scalp, particularly from alopecia totalis/universalis, clonality was higher than in normal scalp.

After isolation, RNA underwent reverse transcription to generate cDNA as the sequencing template. Measured with immunoSEQ multiplex PCR; TCRdb has only the in-frame clones, and not every one. The sample comprises fewer than 200,000 clones, 50% to 75% of which are singletons, and 15% to 20% rests with the top ten. Treatment noted: oral pan-JAK inhibitor, 5-10 mg twice daily. The origin of this receptor is a human donor with alopecia areata. The chain joins TRBV5-1 to TRBJ2-7; no reliable D call. The sequenced sample was CD4+ T cells sorted from blood, obtained at approximately week 56, from a patient treated with tofacitinib. CDR3 amino acids: CASSPRTAAYEQYF. The CDR3 DNA follows: TGCGCCAGCAGCCCCAGGACGGCCGCCTACGAGCAGTACTTC.